Detailed here is one T cell receptor beta chain. The data were taken from a study of T cell changes during pregnancy in multiple sclerosis. Produced via immunoSEQ multiplex PCR; TCRdb's table is partial and in-frame only. The sample lists around 20,000 clones; roughly 84% were seen once. The CDR3 is made up of 12 amino acids. V lost 4 bases and J 4 bases, leaving 5 bases between the germline ends. Germline CDR1 is SGHTA and CDR2 is FQGNSA. This clonotype originated in a female donor with multiple sclerosis, enrolled in a pregnancy study. The chain links TRBV7-2 to TRBJ1-5; D gene unclear. The sample consisted of CD8+ T cells from peripheral blood mononuclear cells, taken after pregnancy. This CDR3 reads CASSSPNQPQHF. Written as DNA, the CDR3 is TGTGCCAGCAGCTCCCCTAATCAGCCCCAGCATTTT.